The entry that follows covers one T cell receptor (beta chain) sequence. The antigen remains undetermined. The data stem from a study of T cell responses to AZD1222 COVID-19 vaccine. The CDR3 contains 16 residues. Germline assignment: CDR1 SGHVS and CDR2 FQNEAQ. V was trimmed by 5 bases and J by 0 bases, leaving 11 bases between them. Study-level results: Spike-specific TCR breadth and depth went up after people got two AZD1222 doses. Females made up more of the donors, who were largely white British, and clonal diversity may have come out too low.

Only in-frame clones appear in the TCRdb table, and some are missing; sequencing was by immunoSEQ multiplex PCR. The table lists 150,000 or so clones, roughly nine tenths of them singletons. The sequencing here drew on peripheral blood, taken 28 days after the second AZD1222 dose. This clonotype originated in an adult who received the AZD1222 COVID-19 vaccine. V is TRBV7-8 and J is TRBJ2-6; maybe TRBD2 (5 bases). CDR3 region: CASSRGRLSGANVLTF. The CDR3 region has the DNA TGTGCCAGCAGCCGGGGTCGGCTCTCTGGGGCCAACGTCCTGACTTTC.